Presented here are 24 T cell receptor beta chains from one specimen sequenced in a study of OX40 agonist ivuxolimab in advanced cancers. Clones were sequenced by immunoSEQ multiplex PCR, and TCRdb holds only the in-frame ones, with some missing. The table lists about 130,000 clones, less than 95% of them singletons. The material was CD4+ or CD8+ T cells sorted from blood, obtained in a trial of the OX40 agonist ivuxolimab. The receptors shown here come from an adult with an advanced solid tumor such as melanoma, head and neck, liver or kidney cancer.

The V and J genes are TRBV30 and TRBJ2-7; D call uncertain. V was cut by 4 bases and J by 1 base, with 8 bases left in between. Germline CDR1 and CDR2: GTSNPN and SVGIG (reference sequence). The CDR3 contains 12 residues. This chain's CDR3 is CAWNVKSYEQYF. In DNA form, the CDR3 reads TGTGCCTGGAATGTAAAGTCCTACGAGCAGTACTTC.

This sequence joins TRBV5-1 and TRBJ2-7; 9 bases match TRBD1. The CDR3 sequence is 16 residues long. From germline, CDR1 is SGHRS and CDR2 YFSETQ. J gave up 3 bases and V 0 bases, and 7 bases lay outside the gene matches. CDR3 protein: CASSLGTGAENYEQYF. CDR3 sequence (DNA): TGCGCCAGCAGCTTGGGGACAGGGGCCGAAAACTACGAGCAGTACTTC. The variable domain in full, with the rest retrieved from reference TRBV5-1 and TRBJ2-7, is KAGVTQTPRYLIKTRGQQVTLSCSPISGHRSVSWYQQTPGQGLQFLFEYFSETQRNKGNFPGRFSGRQFSNSRSEMNVSTLELGDSALYLCASSLGTGAENYEQYFGPGTRLTVT.

V is TRBV28 and J is TRBJ2-7; tentative D call: TRBD1 (6 bases). Germline CDR1 MDHEN, CDR2 SYDVKM. The CDR3 sequence is 14 residues long. Trimming removed 5 bases at V and 2 bases at J, with 13 bases between. CDR3 sequence (DNA): TGTGCCAGCAGTCTTAACAGGGCTCCCTACGAGCAGTACTTC. Protein sequence: CASSLNRAPYEQYF.

This chain links TRBV28 with TRBJ1-1; no clear D. This CDR3 spans 15 amino acids. Germline V gene lookup returns CDR1 MDHEN and CDR2 SYDVKM. The V end lost 1 base, the J end lost 4 bases, and 13 bases lay between the germline ends. Written as DNA, the CDR3 is TGTGCCAGCAGTTTATCGAGGCGCCCCGCCACTGAAGCTTTCTTT. This encodes CASSLSRRPATEAFF.

This clone appeared a single time. The V gene is TRBV4-2, the J gene TRBJ1-6, with D hard to call. Germline loops: CDR1 LGHNA, CDR2 YNFKEQ. The CDR3 length is 17 residues. Deletions cut 0 bases from V and 9 bases from J, with 18 bases between. The CDR3 nucleotides are TGTGCCAGCAGCCAAGAGGAAGTCCGCGGGTGGGCTTCACCCCTCCACTTT. It codes for CASSQEEVRGWASPLHF.

This rearrangement joins TRBV5-1 to TRBJ2-7; D is unclear. V was trimmed by 4 bases and J by 3 bases, leaving 8 bases between them. Germline CDR1 is SGHRS and CDR2 is YFSETQ. The CDR3 is 12 amino acids. The DNA of the CDR3 is TGCGCCAGCAGCACGGATTTCTACGAGCAGTACTTC. Translated, it gives CASSTDFYEQYF.

The chain combines TRBV20-1 with TRBJ2-7; TRBD1 matches 7 bases. This CDR3 is built from 11 residues. V was pared by 6 bases and J by 9 bases, with 8 bases of the junction left unmatched. Germline-derived CDR1 and CDR2 are DFQATT and SNEGSKA (reference sequence). CDR3: CSANGQVGQYF. The CDR3 coding sequence is TGCAGTGCAAACGGACAGGTGGGGCAGTACTTC.

This sequence joins TRBV18 and TRBJ2-3; 7 bases are a match to TRBD2. CDR3 size: 15 residues. V gave up 2 bases and J gave up 4 bases; unmatched junction bases: 6. CDR1 is KGHSH and CDR2 is LQKENI in the germline V gene. CDR3 sequence reads: CASSPVGGGPDTQYF. The CDR3, as DNA: TGTGCCAGCTCACCAGTCGGGGGAGGGCCAGATACGCAGTATTTT.

The J gene is TRBJ1-2, the V gene TRBV28; D is uncertain. Trimming took 6 bases from V and 3 from J, leaving 11 bases between them. Germline values: CDR1 MDHEN, CDR2 SYDVKM. The CDR3 totals 13 residues. This CDR3 reads CASSLQAYYGYTF. CDR3 nucleotides: TGTGCCAGCAGCCTCCAGGCGTACTATGGCTACACCTTC.

This clone was observed a handful of times. The chain uses TRBV10-3 and TRBJ2-2; 11 bases line up with TRBD1. Germline V gives CDR1 ENHRY, CDR2 SYGVKD. CDR3 length equals 18 residues. V was pared by 6 bases and J by 7 bases, with 16 bases of the junction left unmatched. The CDR3 nucleotides read TGTGCCATCAGGGGACAGGGGGGGAAGTTTAGCGGCCTCGGGGAGCTGTTTTTT. Encoded protein: CAIRGQGGKFSGLGELFF.

CDR3 sequence reads: CASALQGAVSEAFF. The CDR3 region has the DNA TGCGCCAGCGCCCTACAGGGGGCAGTCTCTGAAGCTTTCTTT. This rearrangement joins TRBV5-1 to TRBJ1-1; 9 bases align to TRBD1. From germline, CDR1 is SGHRS and CDR2 YFSETQ. This CDR3 is built from 14 residues. After removal of 7 bases from V and 6 bases from J, the junction contained 10 bases not matched to a gene.

This chain links TRBV6-4 with TRBJ2-3, with 9 bases lining up with TRBD2. V was clipped by 2 bases and J by 6 bases; unmatched bases: 3. The CDR3 covers 14 residues. Germline V lookup: CDR1 MRHNA, CDR2 SNTAGT. CDR3 sequence: CASSDISGSDTQYF. In nucleotides, the CDR3 is TGTGCCAGCAGTGACATTAGCGGGAGCGATACGCAGTATTTT.

This rearrangement joins TRBV28 to TRBJ2-7, with D tentatively TRBD2 (6 bases). The CDR3 length is 16 residues. V was pared by 7 bases and J by 1 base, with 20 bases between. In germline, CDR1 is MDHEN, CDR2 SYDVKM. CDR3: CASTTGSAGFSYEQYF. Here the CDR3 DNA reads TGTGCCAGCACCACGGGGTCGGCGGGATTTTCCTACGAGCAGTACTTC. The full variable domain, in which reference TRBV28 and TRBJ2-7 provide the parts outside the CDR3, is DVKVTQSSRYLVKRTGEKVFLECVQDMDHENMFWYRQDPGLGLRLIYFSYDVKMKEKGDIPEGYSVSREKKERFSLILESASTNQTSMYLCASTTGSAGFSYEQYFGPGTRLTVT.

The chain recombines TRBV4-3 with TRBJ2-5; maybe TRBD1 (6 bases). Trimming took 6 bases from V and 5 from J, leaving 19 bases between them. Germline assignment: CDR1 LGHNA and CDR2 YSLEER. The CDR3 is 15 residues long. Here the CDR3 reads CASSQVQGPGETQYF. In DNA, the CDR3 is TGCGCCAGCAGTCAGGTCCAGGGGCCAGGGGAGACCCAGTACTTC.

The V call is TRBV18, the J call TRBJ2-7, with 7 nucleotides matching TRBD1. The ends lost 8 bases at V and 6 bases at J; junction bases unmatched: 10. The CDR3 spans 13 residues. Looked up from germline, CDR1 is KGHSH and CDR2 is LQKENI. The CDR3 nucleotides are TGTGCCAGCCTACAGGGGATTCGAGGCGAGCAGTACTTC. Its protein is CASLQGIRGEQYF.

V usage is TRBV19 and J usage is TRBJ1-1, with D unclear. The CDR3 consists of 13 residues. Trimming took off 9 bases at V and 1 base at J, with 12 bases between the two ends. Germline V gives CDR1 LNHDA, CDR2 SQIVND (reference sequence). CDR3: CASIRVPNTEAFF. The CDR3 DNA reads TGTGCCAGCATTCGGGTCCCGAACACTGAAGCTTTCTTT.

This chain joins TRBV13 and TRBJ2-3, with a possible D match to TRBD2 (5 bases). V gave up 3 bases and J gave up 1 base, with 11 bases separating them. CDR3 length: 15 residues. CDR1 is PRHDT, CDR2 FYEKMQ, per germline (reference sequence). DNA for the CDR3: TGTGCCAGCAGCTTCCCCCGGCGGGGCACAGATACGCAGTATTTT. It specifies CASSFPRRGTDTQYF.

This clone was recorded once. V gene TRBV19 combines with J gene TRBJ2-7; 7 bases fit TRBD1. This CDR3 is built from 13 residues. With 3 bases clipped from V and 3 bases from J, the junction kept 2 bases outside the gene matches. Germline V gives CDR1 LNHDA, CDR2 SQIVND (reference sequence). Here the CDR3 reads CASSIPGGYEQYF. The CDR3 bases are TGTGCCAGTAGTATTCCAGGGGGCTACGAGCAGTACTTC.

This clone was observed a few times. The V and J genes are TRBV7-9 and TRBJ2-7; D is unresolved. This CDR3 has 12 amino acids. CDR1 is SEHNR, CDR2 FQNEAQ, per germline (reference sequence). V was clipped by 7 bases and J by 3 bases, with 10 bases between them. The CDR3 loop is CASNSDDYEQYF. For the CDR3, the DNA is TGTGCCAGCAACTCCGATGACTACGAGCAGTACTTC.

The rearrangement links TRBV7-9 to TRBJ2-3; 10 bases map to TRBD1. Per the germline V gene, CDR1 is SEHNR and CDR2 is FQNEAQ (reference sequence). CDR3 length: 18 residues. V trimming: 5 bases; J trimming: 1 base; junction bases outside the gene matches: 12. CDR3 sequence: CASSTGQGFLEGTDTQYF. In nucleotides, the CDR3 is TGTGCCAGCAGCACGGGACAGGGGTTTTTAGAGGGCACAGATACGCAGTATTTT.

This clone has a handful of counts. This chain links TRBV27 with TRBJ1-2; the match to TRBD1 covers 7 bases. With V trimmed by 5 bases and J by 4 bases, 4 bases remained unmatched. Germline loops: CDR1 MNHEY, CDR2 SMNVEV (reference sequence). The CDR3 has 13 residues. The CDR3 is CASSTRDSYGYTF. The DNA of the CDR3 is TGTGCCAGCAGTACCAGGGACAGCTATGGCTACACCTTC.

This clone was detected only a few times. The chain joins TRBV7-2 to TRBJ1-3, with D unresolved. The V and J ends lost 1 base and 2 bases respectively, with 9 bases between them. This CDR3 has 15 amino acids. Germline CDR1 reads SGHTA; CDR2 reads FQGNSA. The DNA for the CDR3 is TGTGCCAGCAGCTTAGGACCAGCTACTGGAAACACCATATATTTT. This sequence encodes CASSLGPATGNTIYF.

The rearrangement joins TRBV19 to TRBJ2-2; 8 bases align to TRBD1. The germline V gene encodes CDR1 LNHDA and CDR2 SQIVND (reference sequence). Trimming removed 7 bases from V and 7 bases from J; junction bases left unmatched: 5. The CDR3 consists of 13 residues. The CDR3 nucleotides are TGTGCCAGTATTCGGACAGGGTTCGGGGAGCTGTTTTTT. The encoded protein is CASIRTGFGELFF.

This chain connects TRBV2 to TRBJ1-2; TRBD1 matches at 7 bases. Germline CDR1 reads SNHLY; CDR2 reads FYNNEI. The CDR3 sequence is 14 residues long. The junction had 3 bases not matched to a gene; V was cut back by 5 bases and J by 0 bases. The CDR3 nucleotides read TGTGCCAGCAGTCAGACAGGGTCTAACTATGGCTACACCTTC. Amino acid sequence: CASSQTGSNYGYTF.